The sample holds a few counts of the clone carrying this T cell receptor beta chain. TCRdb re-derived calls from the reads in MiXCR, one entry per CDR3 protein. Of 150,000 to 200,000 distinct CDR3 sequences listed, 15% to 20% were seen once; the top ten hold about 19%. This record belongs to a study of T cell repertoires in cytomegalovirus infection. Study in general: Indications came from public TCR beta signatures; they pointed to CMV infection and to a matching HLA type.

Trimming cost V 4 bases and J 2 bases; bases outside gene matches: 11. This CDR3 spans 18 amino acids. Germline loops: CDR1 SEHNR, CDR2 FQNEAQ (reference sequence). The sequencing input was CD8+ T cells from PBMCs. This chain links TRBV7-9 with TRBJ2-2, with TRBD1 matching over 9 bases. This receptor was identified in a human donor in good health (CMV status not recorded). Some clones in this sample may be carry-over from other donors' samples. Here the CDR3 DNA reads TGTGCCAGCAGCTCACGTACCGGGACAGGGATTAACACCGGGGAGCTGTTTTTT. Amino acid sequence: CASSSRTGTGINTGELFF.